This T cell receptor beta chain appears in the sequencing data of a study of spatial heterogeneity in lung cancer. Study details: In cases with available follow-up PBMC samples, these were sequenced at a median of roughly two years after resection. There were consistently more beta-chain sequences detected than alpha-chain sequences.

TCRdb processed the 5' RACE reads anew with MiXCR; each CDR3 protein has one entry. The sample consists of roughly 120,000 distinct CDR3 sequences, over 9% of them appearing once. The time point is: blood at routine non-recurrence follow-up after resection. No cells were sorted before sequencing. The whole RNA sequenced was extracted from tumor, nontumor lung or frozen PBMC. With 0 bases removed from V and 6 bases from J, the gap between germline ends came to 11 bases. Per the germline V gene, CDR1 is DFQATT and CDR2 is SNEGSKA (reference sequence). The CDR3 length is 14 residues. Sequenced material: PBMCs, taken at follow-up. J is TRBJ2-2 and V is TRBV20-1; D may be TRBD2 (6 bases). The sequence was obtained from a male donor with early-stage non-small cell lung cancer. The chain's CDR3 is CSARDRGIPGELFF. The CDR3 nucleotides read TGCAGTGCTAGAGATCGCGGGATCCCCGGGGAGCTGTTTTTT.